This T cell receptor beta chain was obtained from a study of shared clonotypes between healthy human individuals. Study at large: Each donor contributed plates that comprised three CD4 naive, three CD4 memory, two CD8 naive and one CD8 memory.

Positively selected for CCR7, the CD45RO-negative cells used as naive CD8 cells excluded terminally differentiated effector memory CD45RA+ cells. The assay used deep level. Repertoires were generated with immunoSEQ multiplex PCR, while TCRdb's copy carries only in-frame clones and drops some. The repertoire consists of roughly 2.1 million clones, with 85% to 95% occurring once and the leading ten covering approximately 1.7%. CDR1 is LGHNA, CDR2 YNFKEQ, per germline. Trimming took 0 bases from V and 0 from J, leaving 18 bases between them. The CDR3 loop spans 18 amino acids. Overall study results and limits: Clonotype sharing levels among donors were expected to vary with sequencing depth. In having few donors, the study represented limited genetic and exposure-history diversity.

As regards this clone: What it binds is unknown.

The V and J genes are TRBV4-2 and TRBJ2-7; D possibly corresponds to TRBD2 (6 bases). Sequenced sample: naive CD8+ T cells from PBMCs. This sequence was found in a man aged 18 to 30 in good health. Some clones in this sample may be carry-over from other donors' samples. CDR3 sequence reads: CASSQEVGGARSSYEQYF. The CDR3 DNA reads as TGTGCCAGCAGCCAAGAAGTGGGGGGAGCAAGGAGCTCCTACGAGCAGTACTTC.